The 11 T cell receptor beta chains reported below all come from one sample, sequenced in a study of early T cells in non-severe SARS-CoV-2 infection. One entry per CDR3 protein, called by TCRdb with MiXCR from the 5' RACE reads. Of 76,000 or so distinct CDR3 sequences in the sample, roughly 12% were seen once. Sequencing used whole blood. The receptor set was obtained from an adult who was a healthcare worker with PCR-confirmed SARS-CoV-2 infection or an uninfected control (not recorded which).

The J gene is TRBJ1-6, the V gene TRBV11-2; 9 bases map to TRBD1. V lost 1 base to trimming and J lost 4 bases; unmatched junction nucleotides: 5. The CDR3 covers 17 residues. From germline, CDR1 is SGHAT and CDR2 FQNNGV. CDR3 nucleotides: TGTGCCAGCAGCTTAGGAGGGACAGGGACGTATAATTCACCCCTCCACTTT. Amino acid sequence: CASSLGGTGTYNSPLHF.

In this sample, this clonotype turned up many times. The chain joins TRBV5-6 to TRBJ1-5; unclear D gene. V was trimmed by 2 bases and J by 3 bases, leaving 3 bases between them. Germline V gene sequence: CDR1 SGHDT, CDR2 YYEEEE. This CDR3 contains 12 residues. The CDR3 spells CASSLTNQPQHF. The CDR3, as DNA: TGTGCCAGCAGCTTAACCAATCAGCCCCAGCATTTT.

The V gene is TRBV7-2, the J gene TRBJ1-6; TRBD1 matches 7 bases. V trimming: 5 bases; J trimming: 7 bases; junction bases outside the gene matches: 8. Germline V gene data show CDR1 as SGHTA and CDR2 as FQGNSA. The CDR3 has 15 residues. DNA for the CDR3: TGTGCCAGCAGCGATACGACAGGGCCCAATTCACCCCTCCACTTT. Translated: CASSDTTGPNSPLHF.

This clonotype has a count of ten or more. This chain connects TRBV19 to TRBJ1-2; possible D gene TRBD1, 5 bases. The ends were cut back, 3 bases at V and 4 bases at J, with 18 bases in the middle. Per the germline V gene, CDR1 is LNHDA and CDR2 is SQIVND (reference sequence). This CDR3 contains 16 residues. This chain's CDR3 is CASSIGIRQGVYGYTF. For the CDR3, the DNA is TGTGCCAGTAGTATCGGAATACGGCAGGGCGTCTATGGCTACACCTTC.

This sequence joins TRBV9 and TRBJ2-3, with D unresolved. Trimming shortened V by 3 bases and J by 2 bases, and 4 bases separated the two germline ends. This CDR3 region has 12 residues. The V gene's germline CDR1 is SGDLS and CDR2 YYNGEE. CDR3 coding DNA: TGTGCCAGCAGCGGAACCACAGATACGCAGTATTTT. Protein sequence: CASSGTTDTQYF.

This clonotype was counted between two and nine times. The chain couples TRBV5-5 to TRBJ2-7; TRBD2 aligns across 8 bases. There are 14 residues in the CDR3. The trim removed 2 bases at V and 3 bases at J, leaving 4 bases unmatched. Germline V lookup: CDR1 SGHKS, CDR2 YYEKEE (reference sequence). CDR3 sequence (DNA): TGTGCCAGCAGCTTCTTGGCGGGGGGCTACGAGCAGTACTTC. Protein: CASSFLAGGYEQYF. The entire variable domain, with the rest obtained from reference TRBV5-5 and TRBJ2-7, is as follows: DAGVTQSPTHLIKTRGQQVTLRCSPISGHKSVSWYQQVLGQGPQFIFQYYEKEERGRGNFPDRFSARQFPNYSSELNVNALLLGDSALYLCASSFLAGGYEQYFGPGTRLTVT.

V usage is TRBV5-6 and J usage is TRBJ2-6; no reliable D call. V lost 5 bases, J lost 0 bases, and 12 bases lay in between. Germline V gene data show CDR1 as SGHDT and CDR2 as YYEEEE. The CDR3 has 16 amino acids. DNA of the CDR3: TGTGCCAGCAGGGCAGGAACCTCCTCTGGGGCCAACGTCCTGACTTTC. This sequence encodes CASRAGTSSGANVLTF.

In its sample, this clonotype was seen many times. CDR3 in DNA: TGTGCCAGCAGCTTAGCGCCAGGGGGCGCCGTATCAGGAGGTACGCAGTATTTT. This encodes CASSLAPGGAVSGGTQYF. V is TRBV7-6 and J is TRBJ2-3, with 8 bases that match TRBD1. CDR1 and CDR2 (germline): SGHVS, FNYEAQ. The CDR3 is 18 amino acids. Trimming cost V 0 bases and J 8 bases; bases outside gene matches: 16.

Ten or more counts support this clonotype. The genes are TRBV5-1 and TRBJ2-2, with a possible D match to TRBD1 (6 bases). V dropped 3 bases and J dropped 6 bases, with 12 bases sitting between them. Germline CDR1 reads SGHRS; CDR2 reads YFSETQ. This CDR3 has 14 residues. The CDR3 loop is CASSSTGSPGELFF. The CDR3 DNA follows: TGCGCCAGCAGCTCAACAGGGTCCCCCGGGGAGCTGTTTTTT.

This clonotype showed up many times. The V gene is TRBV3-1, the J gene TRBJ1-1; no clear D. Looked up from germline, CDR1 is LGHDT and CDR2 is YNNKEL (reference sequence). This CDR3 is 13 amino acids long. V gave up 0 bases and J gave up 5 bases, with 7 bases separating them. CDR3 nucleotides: TGTGCCAGCAGCCAAGATTCGGGGACTGAAGCTTTCTTT. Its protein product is CASSQDSGTEAFF. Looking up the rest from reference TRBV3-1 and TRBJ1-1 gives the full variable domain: DTAVSQTPKYLVTQMGNDKSIKCEQNLGHDTMYWYKQDSKKFLKIMFSYNNKELIINETVPNRFSPKSPDKAHLNLHINSLELGDSAVYFCASSQDSGTEAFFGQGTRLTVV.

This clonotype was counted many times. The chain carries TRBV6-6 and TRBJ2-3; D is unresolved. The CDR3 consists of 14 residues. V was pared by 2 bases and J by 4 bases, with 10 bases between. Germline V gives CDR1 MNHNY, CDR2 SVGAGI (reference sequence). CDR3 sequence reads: CASSYLQLADTQYF. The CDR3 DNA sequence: TGTGCCAGCAGTTACCTCCAATTGGCAGATACGCAGTATTTT.